The 5 T cell receptor beta chains below were found in one sample sequenced in a study of beta chain features in type 1 diabetes. Reverse transcribing all isolated RNA meant expressed TCRB transcripts were sequenced. Assay: immunoSEQ multiplex PCR; the TCRdb copy retains only in-frame clones and omits some. The table lists just over 600,000 clones, roughly 16% of them singletons. Specimen: naive CD4+ T cells from blood. The receptor source for this set is a man aged 18 to 29 in good health.

This clone was seen a few times. The chain has TRBV21-1 and TRBJ2-1; whether TRBD2, the table's D call, matches the DNA was not checked. TRBV21-1 is noted as a pseudogene. The CDR3 sequence is 13 residues long. The CDR3 region has the DNA TGTGCCAGCAGCAAGAGGGTTATCAATGAGCAGTTCTTC. Amino acids: CASSKRVINEQFF.

The chain combines TRBV5-6 with TRBJ1-5; D gene ambiguous. Germline lookup yields CDR1 SGHDT and CDR2 YYEEEE. Trimming cost V 0 bases and J 1 base, with 8 bases left between them. This CDR3 spans 15 amino acids. CDR3 loop: CASSLDGRSNQPQHF. CDR3 bases: TGTGCCAGCAGCTTGGATGGGAGGAGCAATCAGCCCCAGCATTTT.

The rearrangement uses TRBV18 and TRBJ2-3; 7 positions agree with TRBD2. Germline V gives CDR1 KGHSH, CDR2 LQKENI. The CDR3 has 15 amino acids. V gave up 2 bases and J gave up 3 bases; unmatched junction bases: 5. DNA for the CDR3: TGTGCCAGCTCACCAATTCTAGCGGAGACAGATACGCAGTATTTT. Translation gives CASSPILAETDTQYF.

The V and J genes are TRBV9 and TRBJ1-4; no firm D call. CDR1 and CDR2 (germline): SGDLS, YYNGEE. The length of the CDR3 is 15 residues. V was cut by 0 bases and J by 8 bases, with 14 bases left in between. CDR3 protein: CASSVDGLSWEKLFF. DNA of the CDR3: TGTGCCAGCAGCGTAGACGGATTAAGCTGGGAAAAACTGTTTTTT. Full variable domain (outside the CDR3, taken from reference TRBV9 and TRBJ1-4): DSGVTQTPKHLITATGQRVTLRCSPRSGDLSVYWYQQSLDQGLQFLIQYYNGEERAKGNILERFSAQQFPDLHSELNLSSLELGDSALYFCASSVDGLSWEKLFFGSGTQLSVL.

The rearrangement links TRBV4-1 to TRBJ1-2, with 9 nucleotides matching TRBD1. The CDR3 spans 14 residues. Per germline, CDR1 MGHRA and CDR2 YSYEKL. The J segment lost 4 bases and the V segment lost 0 bases, leaving 0 bases of the junction unmatched. This chain's CDR3 is CASSQEDRGYGYTF. As DNA, the CDR3 is TGCGCCAGCAGCCAAGAGGACAGGGGCTATGGCTACACCTTC.